This is a list of T cell receptor beta chains from one sample in a study of blood T cell repertoires in COVID-19. Clones were sequenced by immunoSEQ multiplex PCR, and TCRdb holds only the in-frame ones, with some missing. The sample has hundreds of thousands of clones, approximately 78% seen once. Sequencing used peripheral blood. The receptors were sampled from a woman aged 55-75 years with active or convalescent COVID-19. The CDR3 runs from the conserved cysteine through the conserved F or W. Each record gives: CDR3 length, D gene, V gene, clone size, J gene, CDR3 protein, CDR3 DNA. A D gene is named only where the DNA matches it firmly. Rows may omit the clone size; those that give it use once, few, many or a size class.

15	TRBD2	TRBV5-5	-	TRBJ2-2	CASSLGVAGTGELFF	TGTGCCAGCAGCTTGGGGGTAGCGGGGACCGGGGAGCTGTTTTTT
15	TRBD1	TRBV5-4	-	TRBJ1-4	CASSLGGQGVEKLFF	TGTGCCAGCAGCTTGGGGGGACAGGGTGTGGAAAAACTGTTTTTT
16	TRBD2	TRBV11-3	-	TRBJ2-3	CASSHGTSGVVDTQYF	TGTGCCAGCAGCCACGGGACTAGCGGGGTGGTGGATACGCAGTATTTT
15	TRBD2	TRBV5-1	-	TRBJ2-5	CASSLGGLEGETQYF	TGCGCCAGCAGCTTGGGGGGACTAGAAGGAGAGACCCAGTACTTC
14	-	TRBV18	few	TRBJ1-2	CASSPGQREYGYTF	TGTGCCAGCTCACCAGGGCAGAGAGAGTATGGCTACACCTTC
13	-	TRBV3-1/TRBV3-2	-	TRBJ2-1	CASSQGGSNEQFF	TGTGCCAGCAGCCAAGGAGGGTCCAATGAGCAGTTCTTC
16	-	TRBV3-1/TRBV3-2	-	TRBJ2-5	CASSLRLGGGRETQYF	TGTGCCAGCAGCCTTCGTCTAGGGGGCGGGAGGGAGACCCAGTACTTC
15	-	TRBV6-5	-	TRBJ1-3	CASRAPGSSGNTIYF	TGTGCCAGCAGGGCCCCGGGGAGCTCTGGAAACACCATATATTTT
13	-	TRBV19	-	TRBJ2-7	CASRDRLTYEQYF	TGTGCCAGTCGTGACAGACTGACCTACGAGCAGTACTTC
16	-	TRBV7-8	-	TRBJ2-3	CASSLARLASTDTQYF	TGTGCCAGCAGCTTAGCCCGGCTAGCGAGCACAGATACGCAGTATTTT
15	TRBD1	TRBV27	-	TRBJ1-1	CASSLTRTGGIKAFF	TGTGCCAGCAGTCTGACTCGGACAGGGGGTATTAAAGCTTTCTTT
16	TRBD1	TRBV6-5	-	TRBJ1-1	CASSYLRTGGYGEAFF	TGTGCCAGCAGTTACCTCCGGACAGGGGGGTACGGTGAAGCTTTCTTT
13	-	TRBV4-1	-	TRBJ2-1	CASSQMLDSEQFF	TGCGCCAGCAGCCAAATGCTCGACAGTGAGCAGTTCTTC
15	-	TRBV20-1	-	TRBJ1-2	CSASTGSTPSYGYTF	TGCAGTGCTAGTACAGGGAGCACACCCTCCTATGGCTACACCTTC
13	-	TRBV10-3	-	TRBJ2-1	CATQLAVDNEQFF	TGTGCCACCCAATTAGCCGTGGACAATGAGCAGTTCTTC
16	-	TRBV5-1	-	TRBJ1-2	CASSLPTGDENYGYTF	TGCGCCAGCAGCTTGCCCACAGGCGATGAGAACTATGGCTACACCTTC
14	-	TRBV2	-	TRBJ1-5	CASNGRQGNQPQHF	TGTGCCAGCAATGGGAGGCAAGGCAATCAGCCCCAGCATTTT
16	TRBD1	TRBV14	-	TRBJ2-5	CASSQDLGGIRETQYF	TGTGCCAGCAGCCAAGATCTAGGGGGCATTAGGGAGACCCAGTACTTC
13	TRBD1	TRBV30	-	TRBJ1-2	CAWSTGQGYGYTF	TGTGCCTGGAGTACCGGACAGGGGTATGGCTACACCTTC
16	TRBD1	TRBV6-5	-	TRBJ1-2	CASSYSGTAINYGYTF	TGTGCCAGCAGTTACTCTGGGACAGCGATTAACTATGGCTACACCTTC
13	-	TRBV5-5	-	TRBJ2-5	CASHPSSLETQYF	TGTGCCAGCCACCCCTCTAGTTTGGAGACCCAGTACTTC
14	TRBD2	TRBV5-5	-	TRBJ2-3	CASSLAGGSDTQYF	TGTGCCAGCAGCTTAGCGGGGGGGTCAGATACGCAGTATTTT
14	-	TRBV11-2	-	TRBJ1-6	CASSSGQSNSPLHF	TGTGCCAGCAGCTCCGGACAGTCTAATTCACCCCTCCACTTT
14	TRBD1	TRBV19	-	TRBJ1-6	CASSLGTGLTPLHF	TGTGCCAGTAGTCTCGGGACAGGGCTCACACCCCTCCACTTT
14	-	TRBV11-2	-	TRBJ1-1	CASSLGGLNTEAFF	TGTGCCAGCAGCTTAGGAGGGTTGAACACTGAAGCTTTCTTT
13	-	TRBV5-1	-	TRBJ2-1	CASSVETVTEQFF	TGCGCCAGCAGCGTTGAGACAGTTACTGAGCAGTTCTTC
14	-	TRBV2	-	TRBJ1-5	CASIGGGLDQPQHF	TGTGCCAGCATAGGCGGGGGTTTGGATCAGCCCCAGCATTTT
14	-	TRBV6-5	-	TRBJ2-2	CASRAETGPWELFF	TGTGCCAGCAGAGCCGAAACAGGGCCCTGGGAGCTGTTTTTT
17	TRBD2	TRBV18	-	TRBJ2-5	CASSPYEGLAHQETQYF	TGTGCCAGCTCACCATACGAGGGACTAGCGCACCAAGAGACCCAGTACTTC
15	-	TRBV21-1	-	TRBJ2-5	CASSHSGGAGETQYF	TGTGCCAGCAGCCACAGCGGGGGGGCCGGGGAGACCCAGTACTTC
13	-	TRBV3-1/TRBV3-2	-	TRBJ1-2	CASSQAPGDGYTF	TGTGCCAGCAGCCAGGCCCCGGGGGATGGCTACACCTTC
17	-	TRBV14	few	TRBJ2-5	CASSQEVVGLRQETQYF	TGTGCCAGCAGCCAAGAGGTCGTGGGGCTCCGCCAAGAGACCCAGTACTTC
17	-	TRBV6-1	-	TRBJ2-1	CASREHPGQLAGNEQFF	TGTGCCAGCAGGGAACACCCGGGTCAGCTGGCGGGGAATGAGCAGTTCTTC
19	TRBD1	TRBV9	-	TRBJ2-6	CASSLGPGQGFSGANVLTF	TGTGCCAGCAGCTTAGGTCCGGGACAGGGATTCTCTGGGGCCAACGTCCTGACTTTC
17	TRBD1	TRBV7-2	-	TRBJ2-1	CASSLFGPGQGYNEQFF	TGTGCCAGCAGCTTATTCGGGCCGGGACAGGGATACAATGAGCAGTTCTTC
16	-	TRBV7-6	-	TRBJ1-3	CASSPLRELAGNTIYF	TGTGCCAGCAGCCCACTACGGGAGTTGGCTGGAAACACCATATATTTT
14	-	TRBV19	-	TRBJ1-4	CASSFRGQYEKLFF	TGTGCCAGTAGTTTTAGAGGACAGTACGAAAAACTGTTTTTT
12	-	TRBV10-3	-	TRBJ2-7	CAISVRGEEQYF	TGTGCCATCAGTGTGCGAGGTGAAGAGCAGTACTTC
14	TRBD1	TRBV7-9	-	TRBJ2-5	CASSPRTGVPTQYF	TGTGCCAGCAGCCCGAGGACAGGAGTACCGACCCAGTACTTC
12	-	TRBV6-5	once	TRBJ1-1	CASRSRFTEAFF	TGTGCCAGCAGGAGTAGATTCACTGAAGCTTTCTTT
15	TRBD1	TRBV30	-	TRBJ2-3	CAWSVLGQGSDTQYF	TGTGCCTGGAGTGTACTGGGACAGGGCTCAGATACGCAGTATTTT
14	-	TRBV4-2	-	TRBJ2-7	CASSPGGMVYEQYF	TGTGCCAGCAGCCCTGGGGGGATGGTGTACGAGCAGTACTTC
16	TRBD2	TRBV16	-	TRBJ2-1	CASSRREGVLYNEQFF	TGTGCCAGCAGCCGCCGGGAGGGCGTCCTCTACAATGAGCAGTTCTTC
14	TRBD1	TRBV6-6	-	TRBJ1-5	CASSHDRGRQPQHF	TGTGCCAGCAGCCACGACAGGGGGCGTCAGCCCCAGCATTTT
13	-	TRBV15	-	TRBJ1-1	CATSTRTATVAFF	TGTGCCACCAGCACCCGCACCGCCACGGTAGCTTTCTTT
16	-	TRBV7-2	few	TRBJ1-6	CASNLDGGGNNSPLHF	TGTGCCAGCAACCTAGACGGGGGAGGTAATAATTCACCCCTCCACTTT
13	-	TRBV19	-	TRBJ1-2	CASSSRANYGYTF	TGTGCCAGTAGTAGTCGGGCTAACTATGGCTACACCTTC